This record covers a single T cell receptor beta chain. This clonotype was counted only a few times. This receptor's antigen is unknown. It has no much larger one-base neighbor in the sample; base qualities were not kept. From its cysteine to its phenylalanine, the CDR3 spans 16 amino acids. The CDR3 DNA has 48 bases and is translated from base 1. The germline V gene (reference sequence) sets CDR1 to SEHNR and CDR2 to FQNEAQ. The germline V and J ends show losses of 6 bases and 4 bases respectively, and no gene match explains 12 bases of the junction. Ficoll-Paque density gradient centrifugation was the method used to isolate PBMCs. The sequencer listed for this sample is Illumina NovaSeq 6000. TCRalpha and TCRbeta cDNA libraries were constructed by 5'RACE with constant-segment primers, with sample barcodes and unique molecular identifiers being introduced. Trizol reagent was used to extract RNA from every sample. Libraries were amplified in two PCR steps, with a second sample barcode and Illumina TruSeq adapters added in the second step. The libraries were sequenced on an Illumina NovaSeq using 2 x 150 bp paired-end reads. The authors' pipeline ran thus. The reads were demultiplexed and collapsed into UMI-guided consensus sequences using migec v1.2.7. Using mixcr v2.1.11, the UMI consensuses were aligned to TRA and TRB V and J templates and assembled into clonotypes. A clonotype was counted as expanded or contracted only when both edgeR and NoisET called the clonotype significant, with the noise models trained on biological replicates. For edgeR calls, a false discovery rate-adjusted p below 0.01 and a log2 fold-change threshold of 1 were applied. As an exploratory analysis of dynamics, max-normalized trajectories of the 1000 most abundant clonotypes were examined by PCA with hierarchical clustering. Each responding clone was given a CD4 or CD8 phenotype based on the CD4+ and CD8+ repertoires, which had been sequenced separately. In-frame beta chains were kept once TCRdb had trimmed the public reads at Q25 with fastp and called clones with MiXCR. CDR3 protein duplicates are merged, each entry listing the most common genes and DNA. TCRdb's processing, not the authors', yielded these V and J calls. For this sample the table gives 140,000 or so distinct CDR3 sequences, of which roughly 21% were detected only once. The top ten clonotypes cover about 2% of the sample.

The record originates from a study of T-cell memory formation after mild COVID-19 (TCRdb year 2021). Some background on the complete study: TCR sequence clusters from the two donors were largely donor specific. Longitudinal TCRalpha and TCRbeta repertoire sequencing tracked T-cell clones expanding and contracting after mild COVID-19 in two donors. The cohort was made up of two young adult volunteers, one female and one male, who were previously healthy. The paper's findings and limits, for the study overall: Contracting CD4+ clones were found mainly in CM and EM memory subsets, while CD8+ clones were enriched in EMRA. Some responding clones were found in pre-infection memory, which suggests that pre-existing cross-reactive memory T cells took part in the SARS-CoV-2 response. From day 15 to 85, contracting clones showed balanced CD4/CD8 phenotypes, whereas a second wave of clones that expanded from day 15 to 37 leaned towards CD4+. The study covered only a couple of mild cases, and larger cohorts including severe cases with pre-infection samples were considered necessary. SARS-CoV-2 specificity was not confirmed for the second-wave clones peaking on day 37.

The sequencing input was PBMCs or a T cell subset sorted from them (not recorded which). This receptor chain uses TRBV7-9 and TRBJ2-1; the central 7 bases match TRBD1. This TCR came from an adult woman who had mild COVID-19 (a few samples of this study predate the infection). The sample titles of this study are shuffled in the database, so cell type and time point are left out; the donor was told from shared clones. The CDR3 is CASSSASGQTYNEQFF. The nucleotide sequence reads TGTGCCAGCAGTAGCGCCTCGGGACAGACATACAATGAGCAGTTCTTC.